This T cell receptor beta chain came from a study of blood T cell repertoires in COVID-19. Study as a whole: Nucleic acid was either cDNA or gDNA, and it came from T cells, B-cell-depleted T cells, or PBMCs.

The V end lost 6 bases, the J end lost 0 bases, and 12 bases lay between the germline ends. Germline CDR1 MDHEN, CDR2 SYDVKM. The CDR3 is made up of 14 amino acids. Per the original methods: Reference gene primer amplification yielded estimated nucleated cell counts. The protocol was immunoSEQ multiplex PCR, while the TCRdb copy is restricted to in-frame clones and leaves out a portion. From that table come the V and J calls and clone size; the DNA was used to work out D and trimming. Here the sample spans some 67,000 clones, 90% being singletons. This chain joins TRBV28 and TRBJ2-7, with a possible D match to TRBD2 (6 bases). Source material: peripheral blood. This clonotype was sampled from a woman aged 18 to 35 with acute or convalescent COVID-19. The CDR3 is CASSPPGSSYEQYF. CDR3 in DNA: TGTGCCAGCAGCCCCCCCGGGAGCTCCTACGAGCAGTACTTC.